The 26 T cell receptor beta chains below all came from one sample that was sequenced in a study of blood T cell repertoires in COVID-19. Method: immunoSEQ multiplex PCR; TCRdb's copy keeps in-frame clones and lacks some. The sample carries over 95,000 clones, roughly 90% recorded once. Sequences were obtained from peripheral blood. The source is a human donor with acute or convalescent COVID-19. The donor label of this sample is uncertain.

The J gene is TRBJ2-1, the V gene TRBV27, with D maybe TRBD1 (5 bases). Germline assignment: CDR1 MNHEY and CDR2 SMNVEV (reference sequence). The CDR3 is made up of 16 amino acids. Trimming shortened V by 5 bases and J by 0 bases, and 14 bases separated the two germline ends. The CDR3 nucleotides are TGTGCCAGCAGTCCTCGACAGCTTCCCTCCTACAATGAGCAGTTCTTC. Protein: CASSPRQLPSYNEQFF.

Remarks on this clone: Within the sample, other DNA sequences also encode this same CDR3. CDR3 sequence: CASSLGQSTDTQYF. The CDR3 coding sequence is TGCGCCAGCAGCCTCGGACAGAGCACAGATACGCAGTATTTT. V is TRBV5-1 and J is TRBJ2-3; TRBD1 might be the D (6 bases). The V gene lost 4 bases and the J gene lost 0 bases, with 9 bases spanning the gap. Germline V lookup: CDR1 SGHRS, CDR2 YFSETQ. The CDR3 consists of 14 residues.

CDR3 coding DNA: TGTGCCAGCAGCTCAGGGGGCGCCTTTAATGAAAAACTGTTTTTT. The encoded protein is CASSSGGAFNEKLFF. V and J are TRBV5-4 and TRBJ1-4; 8 nucleotides agree with TRBD1. In germline, CDR1 is SGHNT, CDR2 YYREEE (reference sequence). V gave up 3 bases and J gave up 4 bases; unmatched junction bases: 5. The CDR3 has 15 amino acids.

This chain connects TRBV7-6 to TRBJ1-2, with 9 positions matching TRBD1. CDR3 size: 13 residues. Per the germline V gene, CDR1 is SGHVS and CDR2 is FNYEAQ. V was pared by 5 bases and J by 7 bases, with 5 bases of the junction left unmatched. CDR3 coding DNA: TGTGCCAGCAGCCCGGGACAGGGAGGTGGCTACACCTTC. This translates into CASSPGQGGGYTF.

This clone was counted once. The genes are TRBV11-1 and TRBJ2-3; no clear D. The CDR3 consists of 12 residues. V was trimmed by 4 bases and J by 3 bases, leaving 5 bases between them. The germline CDR1 and CDR2 sequences are SGHAT and FQDESV (reference sequence). This chain's CDR3 is CASSSVTDTQYF. The CDR3 bases are TGTGCCAGCAGCTCCGTAACAGATACGCAGTATTTT. Together with reference TRBV11-1 and TRBJ2-3, the CDR3 gives the full variable domain: EAEVAQSPRYKITEKSQAVAFWCDPISGHATLYWYRQILGQGPELLVQFQDESVVDDSQLPKDRFSAERLKGVDSTLKIQPAELGDSAMYLCASSSVTDTQYFGPGTRLTVL.

V and J are TRBV30 and TRBJ2-1, with 13 positions matching TRBD2. The CDR3 contains 14 residues. Unmatched junction bases numbered 9, after V lost 8 bases and J lost 8 bases. Germline V gene data show CDR1 as GTSNPN and CDR2 as SVGIG (reference sequence). The CDR3: CARGLAGASDEQFF. The CDR3 DNA reads TGTGCCCGCGGACTAGCGGGAGCAAGTGATGAGCAGTTCTTC.

The rearrangement links TRBV29-1 to TRBJ2-1, with 15 bases matching TRBD2. The CDR3 runs to 17 residues. Losses at the gene ends were 1 base for V and 8 bases for J; bases not matched to a gene: 9. Looked up from germline, CDR1 is SQVTM and CDR2 is ANQGSEA. DNA of the CDR3: TGCAGCGTTGAAGGGGGGACTAGCGGGAGGCTCGGGTATGAGCAGTTCTTC. This gives the protein CSVEGGTSGRLGYEQFF.

The chain joins TRBV5-1 to TRBJ1-6; TRBD1 might be the D (6 bases). This CDR3 has 13 amino acids. CDR1 and CDR2 from the germline V gene are SGHRS and YFSETQ. V gave up 4 bases and J gave up 10 bases, with 12 bases separating them. The CDR3: CASSIGQYSPLHF. The CDR3 region has the DNA TGCGCCAGCAGCATTGGACAGTACTCACCCCTCCACTTT. Looking up the rest from reference TRBV5-1 and TRBJ1-6 gives the full variable domain: KAGVTQTPRYLIKTRGQQVTLSCSPISGHRSVSWYQQTPGQGLQFLFEYFSETQRNKGNFPGRFSGRQFSNSRSEMNVSTLELGDSALYLCASSIGQYSPLHFGNGTRLTVT.

CDR3 coding DNA: TGTGCCAGCAGCCACAGGGAAGGCTACACCTTC. Residues: CASSHREGYTF. The chain has TRBV6-5 and TRBJ1-2; tentatively, D is TRBD1 (6 bases). Germline assignment: CDR1 MNHEY and CDR2 SVGAGI. With 6 bases removed from V and 8 bases from J, the gap between germline ends came to 10 bases. This CDR3 is built from 11 residues.

Only one count was recorded for this clone. This chain joins TRBV6-4 and TRBJ1-1; a possible D gene is TRBD1 (6 bases). Germline CDR1 reads MRHNA; CDR2 reads SNTAGT. The CDR3 is 12 amino acids. The V and J ends lost 9 bases and 6 bases respectively, with 14 bases between them. CDR3 residues: CARTQGPPEAFF. Written as DNA, the CDR3 is TGTGCCAGAACACAGGGTCCCCCTGAAGCTTTCTTT.

This chain connects TRBV5-1 to TRBJ1-2; no definite D call. Germline V gives CDR1 SGHRS, CDR2 YFSETQ. Trimming pared 2 bases from V and 8 bases from J, leaving 28 bases between. The CDR3 runs to 18 residues. CDR3 residues: CASSLIRPRGRVHEGYTF. The CDR3 nucleotides are TGCGCCAGCAGCTTAATTCGGCCGCGCGGGCGCGTCCATGAAGGCTACACCTTC.

This clone was observed a single time. The genes are TRBV5-1 and TRBJ1-2, with a possible D match to TRBD1 (5 bases). CDR1 is SGHRS and CDR2 is YFSETQ in the germline V gene. V lost 2 bases and J 4 bases, leaving 15 bases between the germline ends. The CDR3 length is 15 residues. CDR3 coding DNA: TGCGCCAGCAGCTTAACCAGGGCTCCGCTCTATGGCTACACCTTC. This encodes CASSLTRAPLYGYTF.

The chain recombines TRBV2 with TRBJ1-1; D not resolved. This CDR3 has 13 amino acids. V lost 6 bases and J 1 base, leaving 9 bases between the germline ends. The V gene's germline CDR1 is SNHLY and CDR2 FYNNEI. CDR3 protein: CASRAGANTEAFF. Written as DNA, the CDR3 is TGTGCCAGCAGGGCCGGAGCGAACACTGAAGCTTTCTTT.

The rearrangement joins TRBV2 to TRBJ2-1; D unclear. The CDR3 spans 14 residues. Germline V gene sequence: CDR1 SNHLY, CDR2 FYNNEI. The ends were cut back, 3 bases at V and 2 bases at J, with 8 bases in the middle. The CDR3, as DNA: TGTGCCAGCAGTGACCCAGGAACCTACAATGAGCAGTTCTTC. As protein: CASSDPGTYNEQFF.

The rearrangement uses TRBV18 and TRBJ1-6; a weak D match, TRBD1 (6 bases). The CDR3 contains 15 residues. V was shortened by 4 bases and J by 5 bases, with 12 bases between the two germline ends. Germline V CDR1 and CDR2: KGHSH, LQKENI. CDR3 region: CASSQQGLDNSPLHF. Written as DNA, the CDR3 is TGTGCCAGCTCACAACAGGGTTTGGATAATTCACCCCTCCACTTT.

The chain is built from TRBV5-4 and TRBJ2-3; D perhaps matches TRBD2 (6 bases). This CDR3 spans 15 amino acids. From germline, CDR1 is SGHNT and CDR2 YYREEE (reference sequence). Trimming shortened V by 3 bases and J by 0 bases, and 11 bases separated the two germline ends. CDR3 bases: TGTGCCAGCAGCTCCCGGAGGGGTAGCACAGATACGCAGTATTTT. As protein: CASSSRRGSTDTQYF.

CDR3 in amino acids: CATAGTPNEQFF. DNA for the CDR3: TGTGCCACGGCAGGGACTCCGAATGAGCAGTTCTTC. The chain carries TRBV2 and TRBJ2-1; possibly TRBD2 for D (6 bases). Germline assignment: CDR1 SNHLY and CDR2 FYNNEI. This CDR3 has 12 residues. Trimming cost V 10 bases and J 7 bases, with 14 bases left between them.

The gene calls are TRBV7-8 and TRBJ2-6; 7 bases line up with TRBD1. Looked up from germline, CDR1 is SGHVS and CDR2 is FQNEAQ. The CDR3 runs 17 residues. Losses at the gene ends were 6 bases for V and 2 bases for J; bases not matched to a gene: 10. The chain's CDR3 is CASSYTPDRAGANVLTF. Written as DNA, the CDR3 is TGTGCCAGCAGTTACACTCCAGACAGGGCTGGGGCCAACGTCCTGACTTTC.

The sample holds a few counts of this clone. This chain uses TRBV4-2 with TRBJ1-3; D perhaps matches TRBD1 (5 bases). The CDR3 is made up of 12 amino acids. Trimming stripped 4 bases from V and 4 bases from J, with 5 bases between. Germline CDR1 and CDR2: LGHNA and YNFKEQ. CDR3 loop: CASSRQGNTIYF. The CDR3 bases are TGTGCCAGCAGCCGACAGGGAAACACCATATATTTT.

V usage is TRBV6-6 and J usage is TRBJ2-5, with 7 positions matching TRBD2. The CDR3 runs to 13 residues. Germline CDR1 is MNHNY and CDR2 is SVGAGI (reference sequence). CDR3 sequence (DNA): TGTGCTTCCGGGGGGTCCGACCGAGAGACCCAGTACTTC. It codes for CASGGSDRETQYF.

This chain connects TRBV5-4 to TRBJ2-1, with 8 bases lining up with TRBD2. J lost 2 bases, V lost 4 bases, and 2 bases had no gene match. CDR3 length: 14 amino acids. The germline CDR1 and CDR2 sequences are SGHNT and YYREEE (reference sequence). The CDR3 sequence is CASSPGGTYNEQFF. The CDR3 DNA reads TGTGCCAGCAGCCCGGGAGGGACCTACAATGAGCAGTTCTTC.

This clone was seen only once. CDR3 loop: CASSTGTRMSQYF. CDR3 nucleotide sequence: TGTGCCAGCAGTACCGGGACTAGAATGTCGCAGTATTTT. The genes are TRBV27 and TRBJ2-3, with 8 bases aligning to TRBD2. V lost 5 bases and J lost 10; bases outside the gene matches: 8. The V gene's germline CDR1 is MNHEY and CDR2 SMNVEV (reference sequence). CDR3 length: 13 amino acids.

V gene TRBV2 combines with J gene TRBJ2-7; 7 positions agree with TRBD2. CDR1 is SNHLY and CDR2 is FYNNEI in the germline V gene. The CDR3 consists of 13 residues. The V segment lost 3 bases and the J segment 6 bases; nucleotides outside the gene matches: 5. Here the CDR3 DNA reads TGTGCCAGCAGTGAGTCGGGAGGACTCGAGCAGTACTTC. Its translation: CASSESGGLEQYF. The variable domain in full, with the rest retrieved from reference TRBV2 and TRBJ2-7, is EPEVTQTPSHQVTQMGQEVILRCVPISNHLYFYWYRQILGQKVEFLVSFYNNEISEKSEIFDDQFSVERPDGSNFTLKIRSTKLEDSAMYFCASSESGGLEQYFGPGTRLTVT.

The chain joins TRBV3-1 (or the pseudogene TRBV3-2) to TRBJ2-1; TRBD1 matches at 8 bases. CDR1 is LGHDT and CDR2 is YNNKEL in the germline V gene (reference sequence). This CDR3 has 13 amino acids. The V and J ends lost 5 bases and 5 bases, in that order; junction bases with no gene match: 2. CDR3 sequence: CASSDRGNNEQFF. CDR3 nucleotide sequence: TGTGCCAGCAGCGACAGGGGTAACAATGAGCAGTTCTTC.

V gene TRBV30 combines with J gene TRBJ2-1; the match to TRBD1 covers 7 bases. Trimming at V came to 4 bases and at J to 4 bases, leaving 4 bases not matched to a gene. The germline V gene has CDR1 GTSNPN and CDR2 SVGIG (reference sequence). CDR3 size: 13 residues. The chain's CDR3 is CAWKWDRYNEQFF. The CDR3, as DNA: TGTGCCTGGAAATGGGACAGATACAATGAGCAGTTCTTC.

V is TRBV25-1 and J is TRBJ2-3; maybe TRBD1 (5 bases). CDR1 and CDR2 (germline): MGHDK, SYGVNS. CDR3 length: 13 residues. V was clipped by 1 base and J by 6 bases, with 8 bases between them. CDR3 loop: CASSEFRADTQYF. CDR3 coding DNA: TGTGCCAGCAGTGAATTCAGGGCGGATACGCAGTATTTT.